The present entry profiles one TCR beta chain with its context. Its specificity is not known. The study ran its PCR with 60 Vbeta and 13 Jbeta primers. TCRdb keeps only in-frame clones here, not all; method: immunoSEQ multiplex PCR. The data hold 150,000 to 200,000 clones, with about four fifths observed a single time. Germline trimming cut 2 bases from V and 2 bases from J; bases unmatched to any gene: 7. CDR3 length: 17 amino acids. Germline V gene sequence: CDR1 MGHDK, CDR2 SYGVNS. These data come from a study of cytomegalovirus exposure and HLA in healthy donors. Study outcomes and limitations: Another analysis was done later, and it associated around 16,000 TCR beta sequences with HLA alleles at 0.05 false discovery rate. Accounts indicate the classifier identified cytomegalovirus status with strong specificity and sensitivity.

The TCR sequence derives from a male donor in good health and CMV-seropositive. Sequenced sample: PBMCs. The rearrangement uses TRBV25-1 and TRBJ2-1, with TRBD1 matching over 9 bases. The CDR3: CASSERSGTGTYNEQFF. The CDR3 DNA reads TGTGCCAGCAGTGAAAGGTCCGGGACAGGGACCTACAATGAGCAGTTCTTC.